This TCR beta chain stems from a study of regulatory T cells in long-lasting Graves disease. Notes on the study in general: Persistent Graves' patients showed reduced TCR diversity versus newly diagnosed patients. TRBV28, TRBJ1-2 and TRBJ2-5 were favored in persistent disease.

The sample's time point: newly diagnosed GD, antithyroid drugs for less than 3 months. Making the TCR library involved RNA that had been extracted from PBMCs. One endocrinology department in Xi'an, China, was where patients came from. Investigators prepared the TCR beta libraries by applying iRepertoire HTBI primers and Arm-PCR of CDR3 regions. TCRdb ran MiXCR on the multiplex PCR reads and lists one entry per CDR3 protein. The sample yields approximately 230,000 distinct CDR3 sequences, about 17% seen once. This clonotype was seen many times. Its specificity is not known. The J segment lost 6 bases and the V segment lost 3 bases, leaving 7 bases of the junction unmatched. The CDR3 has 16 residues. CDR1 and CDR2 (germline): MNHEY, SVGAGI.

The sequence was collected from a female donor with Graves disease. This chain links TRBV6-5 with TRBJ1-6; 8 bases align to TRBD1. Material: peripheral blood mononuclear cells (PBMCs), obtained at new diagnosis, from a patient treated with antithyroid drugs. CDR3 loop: CASSYGVRGPNSPLHF. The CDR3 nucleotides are TGTGCCAGCAGTTATGGTGTCAGGGGGCCTAATTCACCCCTCCACTTT.